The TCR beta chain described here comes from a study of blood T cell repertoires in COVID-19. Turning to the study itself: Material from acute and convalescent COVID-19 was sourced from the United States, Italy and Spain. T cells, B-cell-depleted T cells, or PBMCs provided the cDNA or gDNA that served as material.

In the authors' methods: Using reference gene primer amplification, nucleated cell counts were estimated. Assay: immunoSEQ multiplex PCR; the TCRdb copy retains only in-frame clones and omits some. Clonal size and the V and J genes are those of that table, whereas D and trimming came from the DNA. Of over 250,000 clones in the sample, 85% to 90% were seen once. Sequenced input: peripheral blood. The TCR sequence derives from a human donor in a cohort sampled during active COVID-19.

CDR3 nucleotides: TGTGCCAGCAGCCACCAGCGGAATGAGCAGTTCTTC. Its protein is CASSHQRNEQFF. The chain carries TRBV3-1 (or the pseudogene TRBV3-2) and TRBJ2-1, with a tentative D call TRBD2 (5 bases). In germline, CDR1 is LGHDT, CDR2 YNNKEL (reference sequence). There are 12 residues in the CDR3. V shed 3 bases and J shed 7 bases, with 7 bases lying between them.